The 8 T cell receptor beta chains in this list originate from one sample, sequenced in a study of T cells in localized non-small cell lung cancer. Clones were read by immunoSEQ multiplex PCR, and TCRdb kept only the in-frame ones, dropping some. Among over a thousand clones listed, about a third were seen once. This material consisted of normal lung tissue next to the tumor, taken before any cancer treatment. Receptors originate from an older male donor with stage II squamous cell lung carcinoma.

CDR3 amino acids: CASSLHGNFYGYTF. As DNA, the CDR3 is TGTGCCAGCAGTTTGCACGGCAACTTCTATGGCTACACCTTC. The chain uses TRBV28 and TRBJ1-2; D not certain. This CDR3 comprises 14 residues. Deletions cut 3 bases from V and 4 bases from J, with 12 bases between. Germline lookup yields CDR1 MDHEN and CDR2 SYDVKM.

By its share, this clone is medium-sized. This chain uses TRBV11-3 with TRBJ1-5; 9 bases map to TRBD1. With V trimmed by 6 bases and J by 7 bases, 13 bases remained unmatched. This CDR3 has 16 residues. Germline V CDR1 and CDR2: SGHNT, YENEEA. CDR3 bases: TGTGCCAGCAGTGTGGGTGGACAGGGGTCTAGGCAGCCCCAGCATTTT. Translating it yields CASSVGGQGSRQPQHF.

The chain is built from TRBV7-1 and TRBJ2-6, with TRBD1 as a possible D gene (5 bases). TRBV7-1 is designated an ORF whose function remains uncertain. Trimming took 5 bases from V and 5 from J, leaving 25 bases between them. The CDR3 has 19 residues. CDR3 in amino acids: CASSTNRQRGQSRANVLTF. The CDR3 nucleotides are TGTGCCAGCAGCACCAACCGTCAACGAGGACAAAGTCGGGCCAACGTCCTGACTTTC.

The V gene is TRBV11-1, the J gene TRBJ1-1; 7 bases agree with TRBD1. V was pared by 5 bases and J by 2 bases, with 5 bases of the junction left unmatched. Germline V CDR1 and CDR2: SGHAT, FQDESV (reference sequence). The CDR3 contains 14 residues. The CDR3 loop reads CASSLGQTNTEAFF. The DNA of the CDR3 is TGTGCCAGCAGCCTGGGACAGACCAACACTGAAGCTTTCTTT.

Within the sample, this clone is large (0.1 to 1%). The rearrangement uses TRBV6-8 and TRBJ2-7; D might be TRBD1 or TRBD2, each matching 5 bases. CDR1 and CDR2 from the germline V gene are MNHGY and SAAAGT. The CDR3 is 15 amino acids. Trimming took 5 bases from V and 1 from J, leaving 15 bases between them. CDR3 sequence reads: CASSLTGEGSYEQYF. CDR3 bases: TGTGCCAGCAGTCTAACTGGTGAGGGGTCCTACGAGCAGTACTTC.

The rearrangement links TRBV9 to TRBJ2-1; 7 nucleotides align to TRBD1. This CDR3 has 13 amino acids. CDR1 and CDR2 from the germline V gene are SGDLS and YYNGEE. The J segment lost 4 bases and the V segment lost 6 bases, leaving 4 bases of the junction unmatched. The CDR3 DNA follows: TGTGCCAGCAATCCGACAGGGTACAATGAGCAGTTCTTC. This encodes CASNPTGYNEQFF. Complete variable domain (other parts from reference TRBV9 and TRBJ2-1): DSGVTQTPKHLITATGQRVTLRCSPRSGDLSVYWYQQSLDQGLQFLIQYYNGEERAKGNILERFSAQQFPDLHSELNLSSLELGDSALYFCASNPTGYNEQFFGPGTRLTVL.

This clone occurred a few times. The chain links TRBV1 to TRBJ2-6. TRBV1 is a listed pseudogene. The CDR3 runs to 16 residues. CDR3 amino acids: CASSQSGTSGANVLTF. The CDR3 DNA follows: TGCGCCAGCAGCCAATCAGGGACCTCTGGGGCCAACGTCCTGACTTTC.

V and J are TRBV4-1 and TRBJ2-7; TRBD2 matches 7 bases. Germline lookup yields CDR1 MGHRA and CDR2 YSYEKL. This CDR3 comprises 15 residues. V lost 1 base to trimming and J lost 3 bases; unmatched junction nucleotides: 6. Here the CDR3 DNA reads TGCGCCAGCAGCCAAGGGGGCGCTAGCGGCTACGAGCAGTACTTC. It translates to CASSQGGASGYEQYF.